The 16 T cell receptor beta chains below come from one sample, sequenced in a study of T cells after yellow fever vaccination. TCRdb reanalysed the 5' RACE reads using MiXCR and keeps one entry per CDR3 protein. The sample consists of approximately 580,000 distinct CDR3 sequences, roughly a sixth of them appearing once. Sequenced here: PBMCs, sampled less than 6 days after the first yellow fever vaccination. Receptors originate from a man younger than 35 who received the YFV17D yellow fever vaccine.

This clonotype was seen only a few times. The chain has TRBV15 and TRBJ1-2; unclear D gene. Germline values: CDR1 LNHNV, CDR2 YYDKDF (reference sequence). Between the trimmed V and J ends, which lost 1 base and 8 bases, there was a span of 14 bases. The CDR3 has 14 amino acids. CDR3 nucleotide sequence: TGTGCCACCAGCAGAGGCGCCGGGGTCCGGGGCTACACCTTC. This codes for CATSRGAGVRGYTF.

This rearrangement joins TRBV30 to TRBJ2-1; D might be TRBD1 (6 bases). Germline CDR1 GTSNPN, CDR2 SVGIG (reference sequence). The CDR3 consists of 13 residues. V lost 0 bases and J 7 bases, leaving 10 bases between the germline ends. CDR3 DNA sequence: TGTGCCTGGAGTGTACCAGGGGAGAATGAGCAGTTCTTC. It is translated as CAWSVPGENEQFF.

In this sample, this clonotype turned up many times. The rearrangement links TRBV7-2 to TRBJ1-1; D gene unclear. There are 11 residues in the CDR3. The V end lost 5 bases, the J end lost 10 bases, and 11 bases lay between the germline ends. Per the germline V gene, CDR1 is SGHTA and CDR2 is FQGNSA. The CDR3 sequence is CASSLLRVAFF. The DNA for the CDR3 is TGTGCCAGCAGCCTACTACGGGTAGCTTTCTTT.

V and J are TRBV20-1 and TRBJ1-2, with D maybe TRBD1 (6 bases). Germline CDR1 is DFQATT and CDR2 is SNEGSKA (reference sequence). The CDR3 length is 14 residues. Trimming removed 6 bases from V and 3 bases from J, with 17 bases in between. CDR3 sequence reads: CSASGQSNDYGYTF. The CDR3, as DNA: TGCAGTGCCTCAGGACAGTCGAACGACTATGGCTACACCTTC.

The chain links TRBV6-1 to TRBJ1-4; no clear D gene. CDR1 is MNHNS, CDR2 SASEGT, per germline. Trimming took 5 bases from V and 0 from J, leaving 10 bases between them. The CDR3 extends over 15 amino acids. CDR3 nucleotide sequence: TGTGCCAGCAGTACGGGCCTCGCAACTAATGAAAAACTGTTTTTT. Translating it yields CASSTGLATNEKLFF.

This clonotype was seen a handful of times. CDR3 residues: CAISDRGGWSPLHF. CDR3 bases: TGTGCCATCAGTGATAGAGGGGGTTGGTCACCCCTCCACTTT. The chain joins TRBV10-3 to TRBJ1-6; tentatively, D is TRBD1 (6 bases). CDR3 length: 14 residues. Trimming shortened V by 3 bases and J by 10 bases, and 13 bases separated the two germline ends. The germline CDR1 and CDR2 sequences are ENHRY and SYGVKD.

This clonotype was picked up a small number of times. This chain links TRBV20-1 with TRBJ2-5; D unresolved. Trimming removed 0 bases from V and 3 bases from J, with 17 bases in between. The germline V gene encodes CDR1 DFQATT and CDR2 SNEGSKA (reference sequence). CDR3 length equals 16 residues. The CDR3 region is CSARDHSALPEETQYF. The CDR3 DNA reads TGCAGTGCTAGAGATCACTCCGCACTACCCGAAGAGACCCAGTACTTC.

The chain employs TRBV27 and TRBJ2-4; possibly TRBD2 for D (5 bases). Germline V CDR1 and CDR2: MNHEY, SMNVEV (reference sequence). The length of the CDR3 is 14 residues. V lost 3 bases and J lost 7, with 13 bases in between. The CDR3 sequence: CASSLTVTGNIQYF. The CDR3 nucleotides are TGTGCCAGCAGTTTGACCGTGACGGGGAACATTCAGTACTTC.

The chain couples TRBV7-2 to TRBJ1-4; D unclear. The CDR3 is made up of 12 amino acids. Trimming pared 5 bases from V and 8 bases from J, leaving 9 bases between. The germline V gene has CDR1 SGHTA and CDR2 FQGNSA. CDR3 bases: TGTGCCAGCAGCCCTATGGGGGAAAAACTGTTTTTT. Amino acid sequence: CASSPMGEKLFF.

V and J are TRBV27 and TRBJ2-1; 7 nucleotides agree with TRBD2. J gave up 3 bases and V 7 bases, and 6 bases lay outside the gene matches. This CDR3 has 14 amino acids. Germline V lookup: CDR1 MNHEY, CDR2 SMNVEV (reference sequence). CDR3 DNA: TGTGCCAGCAAGGGACTAACGGACTACAATGAGCAGTTCTTC. Amino acids: CASKGLTDYNEQFF.

The gene calls are TRBV20-1 and TRBJ1-5; D uncertain. The CDR3 has 14 residues. Germline lookup yields CDR1 DFQATT and CDR2 SNEGSKA (reference sequence). Trimming left V 2 bases short and J 0 bases short, with 8 bases between. In DNA, the CDR3 is TGCAGTGCTAGACCGAAATATAGCAATCAGCCCCAGCATTTT. Encoded protein: CSARPKYSNQPQHF.

V gene TRBV9 combines with J gene TRBJ1-5, with TRBD1 matching 7 bases. CDR1 SGDLS and CDR2 YYNGEE come from the germline V gene. This CDR3 region has 15 residues. V shed 0 bases and J 4 bases; nucleotides not matched to a gene: 4. The CDR3 bases are TGTGCCAGCAGCGTAGCCGGGACAGTAAATCAGCCCCAGCATTTT. Translating gives CASSVAGTVNQPQHF. Based on the CDR3 plus reference TRBV9 and TRBJ1-5, the full variable domain is DSGVTQTPKHLITATGQRVTLRCSPRSGDLSVYWYQQSLDQGLQFLIQYYNGEERAKGNILERFSAQQFPDLHSELNLSSLELGDSALYFCASSVAGTVNQPQHFGDGTRLSIL.

This chain links TRBV4-1 with TRBJ2-7; perhaps TRBD1 as D (6 bases). The CDR3 has 15 amino acids. Trimming took 0 bases from V and 2 from J, leaving 11 bases between them. Germline CDR1 reads MGHRA; CDR2 reads YSYEKL. The CDR3 coding sequence is TGCGCCAGCAGCCAAGATAACAGGGAAACCTACGAGCAGTACGTC. Translation: CASSQDNRETYEQYV.

This clonotype was observed many times. The V and J genes are TRBV4-1 and TRBJ1-5; no firm D call. CDR3 length: 14 amino acids. V dropped 0 bases and J dropped 2 bases, with 5 bases sitting between them. The germline V gene encodes CDR1 MGHRA and CDR2 YSYEKL. CDR3 region: CASSQDLRNQPQHF. The CDR3 DNA reads as TGCGCCAGCAGCCAAGATCTCCGCAATCAGCCCCAGCATTTT.

This clonotype was picked up a small number of times. V is TRBV6-1 and J is TRBJ2-5; TRBD1 matches at 9 bases. V was clipped by 5 bases and J by 5 bases; unmatched bases: 9. CDR1 is MNHNS, CDR2 SASEGT, per germline. The CDR3 spans 15 residues. CDR3 DNA: TGTGCCAGCAGTAAATGGACAGGGGTCGGGGAGACCCAGTACTTC. Translation gives CASSKWTGVGETQYF.

This clonotype appeared a few times. This sequence joins TRBV25-1 and TRBJ2-3, with 11 bases lining up with TRBD1. The germline gives CDR1 MGHDK, CDR2 SYGVNS. The ends lost 4 bases at V and 8 bases at J; junction bases unmatched: 5. This CDR3 has 14 residues. CDR3 nucleotide sequence: TGTGCCAGCAGTGCGGACAGGGGGCCCGGTACGCAGTATTTT. Its protein product is CASSADRGPGTQYF.